The 31 T cell receptor beta chains in this list originate from one sample, sequenced in a study of T cell repertoires in cytomegalovirus infection. Via MiXCR, TCRdb re-called the reads, giving one row per CDR3 protein. The data hold approximately 180,000 distinct CDR3 sequences, with about 21% observed a single time. Sequencing used PBMCs. Receptor source: a human donor in good health (CMV status not recorded). Some clones in this sample may be carry-over from other donors' samples.

The rearrangement uses TRBV6-1 and TRBJ2-7; D not certain. CDR3 size: 11 residues. Trimming pared 6 bases from V and 3 bases from J, leaving 6 bases between. CDR1 MNHNS and CDR2 SASEGT come from the germline V gene. The CDR3 DNA reads as TGTGCCAGCAGGGAGATCTACGAGCAGTACTTC. Amino acid sequence: CASREIYEQYF.

This clonotype has just a few counts. The CDR3 DNA reads as TGCAGTGCTAGTGCTGGCTACACCTTC. It is translated as CSASAGYTF. V and J are TRBV20-1 and TRBJ1-2; the D is unclear. Trimming removed 3 bases from V and 7 bases from J, with 3 bases in between. There are 9 residues in the CDR3. The germline V gene encodes CDR1 DFQATT and CDR2 SNEGSKA (reference sequence).

The V gene is TRBV6-1, the J gene TRBJ1-5, with D perhaps matching TRBD1 (6 bases). Germline CDR1 MNHNS, CDR2 SASEGT. V was pared by 4 bases and J by 2 bases, with 15 bases between. The CDR3 covers 16 residues. As DNA, the CDR3 is TGTGCCAGCAGTGTCAGGGGCGTGATGGGCAATCAGCCCCAGCATTTT. Its protein is CASSVRGVMGNQPQHF.

This clonotype was recorded at least ten times. J is TRBJ1-1 and V is TRBV28; tentatively, D is TRBD1 (6 bases). The CDR3 runs to 14 residues. Germline CDR1 and CDR2: MDHEN and SYDVKM. Trimming removed 8 bases at V and 0 bases at J, with 13 bases between. As DNA, the CDR3 is TGTGCCAGCGGTGGGGGGCCCATGAACACTGAAGCTTTCTTT. This encodes CASGGGPMNTEAFF.

Many counts were recorded for this clonotype. The V and J genes are TRBV28 and TRBJ2-1; either TRBD1 or TRBD2 may fit D (5 bases each). From germline, CDR1 is MDHEN and CDR2 SYDVKM. Trimming left V 6 bases short and J 4 bases short, with 16 bases between. The CDR3 runs to 15 residues. In nucleotides, the CDR3 is TGTGCCAGCAGAACCGGGACCACCTCTTACAATGAGCAGTTCTTC. This sequence encodes CASRTGTTSYNEQFF.

The chain employs TRBV2 and TRBJ2-2; no clear D gene. Germline V CDR1 and CDR2: SNHLY, FYNNEI. Trimming pared 7 bases from V and 1 base from J, leaving 19 bases between. The CDR3 spans 17 residues. This CDR3 reads CASNPSLRARNTGELFF. For the CDR3, the DNA is TGTGCCAGCAACCCTTCCTTAAGGGCCAGGAACACCGGGGAGCTGTTTTTT.

The chain employs TRBV7-3 and TRBJ2-3, with D maybe TRBD2 (6 bases). This CDR3 region has 14 residues. V lost 5 bases to trimming and J lost 7 bases, with 16 bases between them. In germline, CDR1 is SGHTA, CDR2 FQGTGA. As DNA, the CDR3 is TGTGCCAGCAGCCCATGGCCTAGCGAGTATACGCAGTATTTT. This sequence encodes CASSPWPSEYTQYF.

The sample holds a few counts of this clonotype. The chain employs TRBV14 and TRBJ1-2; D gene ambiguous. This CDR3 has 14 amino acids. Germline V lookup: CDR1 SGHDN, CDR2 FVKESK. V lost 0 bases, J lost 7 bases, and 12 bases lay in between. The CDR3 coding sequence is TGTGCCAGCAGCCAAGACTGGGGAAGCGGTGGCTACACCTTC. Protein sequence: CASSQDWGSGGYTF.

The chain is built from TRBV27 and TRBJ2-7; D not certain. Trimming pared 2 bases from V and 4 bases from J, leaving 12 bases between. The CDR3 is 14 residues long. In germline, CDR1 is MNHEY, CDR2 SMNVEV (reference sequence). CDR3: CASSLTGPGYEQYF. In nucleotides, the CDR3 is TGTGCCAGCAGTTTAACCGGCCCAGGTTACGAGCAGTACTTC.

This clonotype was counted a few times. DNA of the CDR3: TGTGCCAGCAGTTTTTCCGCTGGGGCCGGTCAGCCCCAGCATTTT. Its protein product is CASSFSAGAGQPQHF. The gene calls are TRBV27 and TRBJ1-5, with D tentatively TRBD1 (5 bases). The germline V and J ends were trimmed by 3 bases and 6 bases, with 15 bases remaining between them. CDR3 length equals 15 residues. Per the germline V gene, CDR1 is MNHEY and CDR2 is SMNVEV (reference sequence).

In this sample, this clonotype turned up a few times. The rearrangement uses TRBV28 and TRBJ2-7, with a possible D match to TRBD1 (6 bases). V lost 7 bases and J lost 0, with 13 bases in between. This CDR3 spans 14 amino acids. CDR1 is MDHEN and CDR2 is SYDVKM in the germline V gene. This chain's CDR3 is CASKSGTTSYEQYF. The DNA for the CDR3 is TGTGCCAGCAAGTCAGGGACAACCTCCTACGAGCAGTACTTC.

This clonotype showed up many times. This chain uses TRBV12-5 with TRBJ1-6; 10 bases agree with TRBD1. V lost 6 bases, J lost 7 bases, and 12 bases stayed unmatched. CDR1 LGHNT and CDR2 FRNRAP come from the germline V gene. CDR3 size: 17 residues. CDR3 protein: CASGPNLPGQGNSPLHF. CDR3 coding DNA: TGTGCTAGTGGACCAAATCTTCCGGGACAGGGGAATTCACCCCTCCACTTT.

This clonotype has only a few counts. The rearrangement links TRBV7-2 to TRBJ1-2, with TRBD1 matching over 7 bases. Germline values: CDR1 SGHTA, CDR2 FQGNSA. V lost 0 bases to trimming and J lost 1 base; unmatched junction nucleotides: 5. The CDR3 runs to 16 residues. CDR3 sequence (DNA): TGTGCCAGCAGCTTAGCGGGGGGACAGCATAACTATGGCTACACCTTC. Translated, it gives CASSLAGGQHNYGYTF.

The genes are TRBV24-1 and TRBJ1-5; D is uncertain. V was cut by 5 bases and J by 0 bases, with 10 bases left in between. CDR3 length: 15 residues. The germline CDR1 and CDR2 sequences are KGHDR and SFDVKD. The DNA for the CDR3 is TGTGCCACCAGTGGACAACAGACTAGCAATCAGCCCCAGCATTTT. It encodes CATSGQQTSNQPQHF.

At least ten counts were recorded for this clonotype. The V and J genes are TRBV28 and TRBJ2-1; D is tentatively TRBD1 or TRBD2 (6 bases each). The V gene lost 5 bases and the J gene lost 10 bases, with 18 bases spanning the gap. The CDR3 is 14 amino acids. Germline assignment: CDR1 MDHEN and CDR2 SYDVKM. The CDR3 reads CASSDPPGAGEQFF. The CDR3 nucleotides are TGTGCCAGCAGTGATCCCCCGGGGGCAGGAGAGCAGTTCTTC.

This clonotype was picked up a small number of times. The gene calls are TRBV7-2 and TRBJ1-5; D not certain. The CDR3 runs 12 residues. Germline V CDR1 and CDR2: SGHTA, FQGNSA. Deletions cut 2 bases from V and 8 bases from J, with 7 bases between. For the CDR3, the DNA is TGTGCCAGCAGCTTATTTCGGGAGCCCCAGCATTTT. Translation: CASSLFREPQHF.

This clonotype showed up just a few times. The V gene is TRBV5-4, the J gene TRBJ2-7; the D is unclear. Germline V lookup: CDR1 SGHNT, CDR2 YYREEE (reference sequence). V shed 0 bases and J shed 4 bases, with 8 bases lying between them. CDR3 length: 13 amino acids. DNA for the CDR3: TGTGCCAGCAGCTTGGAAGTATCGTACGAGCAGTACTTC. Its protein is CASSLEVSYEQYF. The variable domain in full, with the rest retrieved from reference TRBV5-4 and TRBJ2-7, is ETGVTQSPTHLIKTRGQQVTLRCSSQSGHNTVSWYQQALGQGPQFIFQYYREEENGRGNFPPRFSGLQFPNYSSELNVNALELDDSALYLCASSLEVSYEQYFGPGTRLTVT.

V and J are TRBV11-3 and TRBJ2-1; 10 bases agree with TRBD2. CDR3 length equals 15 residues. V trimming: 1 base; J trimming: 6 bases; junction bases outside the gene matches: 3. Germline V CDR1 and CDR2: SGHNT, YENEEA. As DNA, the CDR3 is TGTGCCAGCAGCTTAGGCGCTAGCGGGGGCAATGAGCAGTTCTTC. Residues: CASSLGASGGNEQFF.

V and J are TRBV15 and TRBJ1-2; D not resolved. The germline V and J ends were trimmed by 3 bases and 4 bases, with 9 bases remaining between them. The CDR3 consists of 13 residues. Per germline, CDR1 LNHNV and CDR2 YYDKDF (reference sequence). DNA of the CDR3: TGTGCCACCAGCAGGGGTGGGTCCTATGGCTACACCTTC. Translating gives CATSRGGSYGYTF.

This clonotype was counted at least ten times. The chain recombines TRBV7-2 with TRBJ1-1; weak D call: TRBD1 (5 bases). The CDR3 runs 15 residues. CDR1 and CDR2 from the germline V gene are SGHTA and FQGNSA. V was cut by 4 bases and J by 1 base, with 13 bases left in between. The CDR3 bases are TGTGCCAGCAGCTACAAACGGGGGGGGAACACTGAAGCTTTCTTT. It codes for CASSYKRGGNTEAFF.

This clonotype was seen repeatedly, ten times or more. The rearrangement joins TRBV4-1 to TRBJ2-5; D gene ambiguous. This CDR3 is built from 11 residues. CDR1 is MGHRA, CDR2 YSYEKL, per germline. Trimming pared 2 bases from V and 7 bases from J, leaving 5 bases between. The CDR3 region has the DNA TGCGCCAGCAGCCAAACCTCGACCCAGTACTTC. Translation: CASSQTSTQYF.

Ten or more counts support this clonotype. The gene calls are TRBV7-2 and TRBJ2-5, with D unresolved. V was pared by 1 base and J by 5 bases, with 17 bases between. The germline gives CDR1 SGHTA, CDR2 FQGNSA. The CDR3 spans 16 residues. The CDR3 sequence: CASSLGGIPRAETQYF. The CDR3 nucleotides read TGTGCCAGCAGCTTAGGTGGGATACCGAGAGCGGAGACCCAGTACTTC.

V usage is TRBV7-2 and J usage is TRBJ2-5; TRBD2 is a possible D gene (7 bases). CDR1 and CDR2 from the germline V gene are SGHTA and FQGNSA. V lost 2 bases, J lost 5 bases, and 15 bases lay in between. The CDR3 loop spans 15 amino acids. CDR3 in amino acids: CASSLSGGAGETQYF. The CDR3 DNA follows: TGTGCCAGCAGCTTATCTGGGGGGGCAGGGGAGACCCAGTACTTC.

Details on this clonotype: Possible read error: a much larger clone is one base away. The genes are TRBV19 and TRBJ2-3; no reliable D call. The CDR3 consists of 13 residues. Germline assignment: CDR1 LNHDA and CDR2 SQIVND (reference sequence). V gave up 8 bases and J gave up 2 bases, with 11 bases separating them. The chain's CDR3 is CASRKEFTDTQYF. CDR3 nucleotides: TGTGCCAGTCGTAAGGAGTTCACAGATACGCAGTATTTT.

This clonotype was observed a few times. V is TRBV7-9 and J is TRBJ2-7; the D gene is possibly TRBD1 (6 bases). With 4 bases removed from V and 0 bases from J, the gap between germline ends came to 10 bases. CDR3 length: 14 residues. The germline CDR1 and CDR2 sequences are SEHNR and FQNEAQ (reference sequence). As DNA, the CDR3 is TGTGCCAGCAGCTCGGGACAAAGCTCCTACGAGCAGTACTTC. Its protein product is CASSSGQSSYEQYF.

This clonotype was picked up a small number of times. The germline gene is not matched at one end of the junction; a read error may be the cause. V usage is TRBV4-1 and J usage is TRBJ2-3; either TRBD1 or TRBD2 may fit D (5 bases each). CDR3 length equals 16 residues. CDR1 MGHRA and CDR2 YSYEKL come from the germline V gene. The CDR3 protein is CASSQAGTGGTDTQYF. The CDR3 region has the DNA TGTGCCAGCAGCCAAGCTGGAACTGGGGGTACAGATACGCAGTATTTT.

In this sample, this clonotype turned up a few times. V gene TRBV7-2 combines with J gene TRBJ2-2; perhaps TRBD2 as D (6 bases). V was pared by 8 bases and J by 5 bases, with 15 bases between. CDR1 is SGHTA and CDR2 is FQGNSA in the germline V gene. The CDR3 length is 14 residues. CDR3 sequence reads: CASRPGASTGELFF. In nucleotides, the CDR3 is TGTGCCAGCCGTCCGGGAGCGAGTACCGGGGAGCTGTTTTTT.

This clonotype was seen at least ten times. The chain combines TRBV10-2 with TRBJ1-2, with D perhaps TRBD1 (6 bases). CDR3 size: 14 residues. Trimming cost V 5 bases and J 8 bases, with 18 bases left between them. Germline V gives CDR1 WSHSY, CDR2 SAAADI. In DNA form, the CDR3 reads TGCGCCAGCAGTCCAGGGGTGGGGGTCGGAGGCTACACCTTC. Encoded protein: CASSPGVGVGGYTF.

The chain has TRBV4-1 and TRBJ2-7; tentatively, D is TRBD1 (5 bases). The germline V and J ends were trimmed by 0 bases and 6 bases, with 12 bases remaining between them. The CDR3 is 14 residues long. Germline V gene lookup returns CDR1 MGHRA and CDR2 YSYEKL. The CDR3 coding sequence is TGCGCCAGCAGCCAAGATGGGGCCCCCCGCGAGCAGTACTTC. Protein: CASSQDGAPREQYF.

This clonotype has only a few counts. The chain employs TRBV20-1 and TRBJ2-1; D is unclear. The CDR3 is 15 amino acids. V lost 0 bases and J 7 bases, leaving 16 bases between the germline ends. Germline-derived CDR1 and CDR2 are DFQATT and SNEGSKA (reference sequence). The DNA for the CDR3 is TGCAGTGCTAGAGATAGGAAGGGCTTGTGGAATGAGCAGTTCTTC. As protein: CSARDRKGLWNEQFF.

This clonotype occurred many times. The chain couples TRBV7-2 to TRBJ1-4, with D possibly being TRBD1 (6 bases). This CDR3 region has 14 residues. Trimming took off 2 bases at V and 7 bases at J, with 11 bases between the two ends. Germline V CDR1 and CDR2: SGHTA, FQGNSA. In DNA form, the CDR3 reads TGTGCCAGCAGCTTAAGGGGGTTCGGTGAAAAACTGTTTTTT. Translated: CASSLRGFGEKLFF.